The TCR beta chain under discussion was sequenced for a study of T-cell reconstitution after alpha-beta-depleted transplantation in children. Points from the study as a whole: Reports say that about two months after transplant, the alpha-beta T cells came out of several hundred graft clones that had expanded. Surviving recipient T cells and intrathymic progenitors accounted for some patients' high TCRbeta diversity at day 60. When one year had passed after transplant, most T-cell counts and diversity came from newly produced T cells.

This clonotype was counted ten times or more. Its antigen is unknown. The CDR3 loop spans 13 amino acids. The V gene lost 6 bases and the J gene lost 4 bases, with 10 bases spanning the gap. Researchers prepared the TCRbeta library using unique molecular identifiers, the study reports. Via MiXCR, TCRdb re-called the PCR reads, giving one row per CDR3 protein. Of about 110,000 distinct CDR3 sequences detected, 20% to 25% appear once; the ten largest clones hold over 9.5%. The receptor comes from a male patient aged 2-9 years who had a stem cell transplant for chronic granulomatous disease, so the T cells may come from the graft donor. V usage is TRBV12-3 or TRBV12-4 and J usage is TRBJ1-3; weak D call: TRBD1 (5 bases). This material consisted of PBMCs, mostly from graft donor cells, taken 180 days after TCRalphabeta/CD19-depleted stem cell transplant. The DNA for the CDR3 is TGTGCCAGCAGCCCCGGGACCGGAAACACCATATATTTT. As protein: CASSPGTGNTIYF.